This is a list of T cell receptor beta chains from one sample in a study of blood T cells in healthy people across ages. TCRdb redid the calling of the 5' RACE reads with MiXCR, one entry per CDR3 protein. The sample holds about 1.5 million distinct CDR3 sequences, 35% to 45% seen once. Sequencing input: blood. The source of these receptors is a woman younger than 35 in good health. CDR3s include the opening cysteine and the closing phenylalanine or tryptophan. D genes are given only for firm matches. Size values are once, few and many counts, or a class for expanded clones, and some rows have none.

D,J,size,V,DNA,CDR3
TRBD1,TRBJ1-2,NA,TRBV2,TGTGCCAGCAGGGACAGGGCCTTAGGGGGCTACACCTTC,CASRDRALGGYTF
NA,TRBJ2-7,many,TRBV7-2,TGTGCCAGCAGCCCAGACGCTTACGAGCAGTACTTC,CASSPDAYEQYF
NA,TRBJ1-1,NA,TRBV2,TGTGCCAGCAACGCCGGGCAGGGCCCGAACACTGAAGCTTTCTTT,CASNAGQGPNTEAFF
NA,TRBJ2-1,NA,TRBV11-2,TGTGCCAGCAGAGAATCTAGGACGTACAATGAGCAGTTCTTC,CASRESRTYNEQFF
TRBD2,TRBJ2-5,once,TRBV2,TGTGCCAGCAATCGCGGGGGGGCAGACCAAGAGACCCAGTACTTC,CASNRGGADQETQYF
TRBD1,TRBJ1-4,NA,TRBV25-1,TGTGCCAGCAGTCAGGGGGGGAGGGAAAAACTGTTTTTT,CASSQGGREKLFF
NA,TRBJ1-5,NA,TRBV10-3,TGTGCCATCAGGGAGACTGGTTCGGGGCCCCAGCATTTT,CAIRETGSGPQHF
TRBD2,TRBJ2-7,NA,TRBV3-1,TGTGCCAGCAGCCAAGGGACTAGCAGGGGCGAGCAGTACTTC,CASSQGTSRGEQYF
TRBD2,TRBJ2-5,few,TRBV29-1,TGCAGCGTTGAATGGGCTAGCGGGGGGGCCGAAGAGACCCAGTACTTC,CSVEWASGGAEETQYF
NA,TRBJ2-7,once,TRBV6-1,TGTGCCAGCAGGGGGGGGCGAAACGTACCCTACGAGCAGTACTTC,CASRGGRNVPYEQYF
NA,TRBJ2-1,once,TRBV11-3,TGTGCCAGCAGCGCGACAAGTAACGGTGAGCAGTTCTTC,CASSATSNGEQFF
TRBD2,TRBJ2-5,once,TRBV28,TGTGCCAGCAGCCCGCCCCTTCTAGCGGGGGGGAACAATGAGCAGTACTTC,CASSPPLLAGGNNEQYF
NA,TRBJ1-1,NA,TRBV10-3,TGTGCCTCACAGGAGGGGACCACTGAAGCTTTCTTT,CASQEGTTEAFF
NA,TRBJ1-1,NA,TRBV20-1,TGCAGTGCCTCCACCACTGGGGGGAACACTGAAGCTTTCTTT,CSASTTGGNTEAFF
NA,TRBJ1-4,NA,TRBV29-1,TGCAGCGTTCTCCCCGCTGGAGGGGGAAAACTGTTTTTT,CSVLPAGGGKLFF
NA,TRBJ2-7,few,TRBV21-1,TGTGCCAGCAAGTGTCTCGCCACACCCTCCTACGAGCAGTACTTC,CASKCLATPSYEQYF
NA,TRBJ2-1,NA,TRBV4-2,TGTGCCAGCAGCCATCCGGGGGCCACCTACAATGAGCAGTTCTTC,CASSHPGATYNEQFF
NA,TRBJ2-7,NA,TRBV27,TGTGCCAGCAGTTTAACCCTAAGGGGCCAACTTGAGCAGTACTTC,CASSLTLRGQLEQYF
TRBD2,TRBJ2-7,NA,TRBV20-1,TGCAGTGCCAGCGCCGGGACTAGCGCCTACGAGCAGTACTTC,CSASAGTSAYEQYF
TRBD1,TRBJ2-1,few,TRBV5-6,TGTGCCAGCAGCTTAGGGGACAGGGCAAACAATGAGCAGTTCTTC,CASSLGDRANNEQFF
NA,TRBJ1-2,NA,TRBV15,TGTGCCACCAGCCTAGGGGGGACGGGCTATGGCTACACCTTC,CATSLGGTGYGYTF
TRBD2,TRBJ2-5,few,TRBV4-1,TGCGCCAGCAGCCAAGACAGAGCGGGAGTATGGGAGACCCAGTACTTC,CASSQDRAGVWETQYF
NA,TRBJ1-2,NA,TRBV13,TGTGCCAGCAGCTTAAGAAACAGTAACTATGGCTACACCTTC,CASSLRNSNYGYTF
NA,TRBJ2-5,NA,TRBV4-1,TGCGCCAGCAGCCAAGAAGGGCGGGGACGGCGAAATGAGCAGTACTTC,CASSQEGRGRRNEQYF
TRBD2,TRBJ2-4,NA,TRBV6-5,TGTGCCAGCAGTTACACCTCTAGCGGGAGTGTCGCCAAAAACATTCAGTACTTC,CASSYTSSGSVAKNIQYF
TRBD2,TRBJ2-7,NA,TRBV9,TGTGCCAGCAGCGGGGCTAGCGGGTCCTACGAGCAGTACTTC,CASSGASGSYEQYF
NA,TRBJ1-2,NA,TRBV30,TGTGCCTGCAGTCAGATCTACTATGGCTACACCTTC,CACSQIYYGYTF
NA,TRBJ2-4,few,TRBV27,TGTGCCAGCAGTCCCTGGGAAAACCTTGGGGACATTCAGTACTTC,CASSPWENLGDIQYF
TRBD1,TRBJ2-1,NA,TRBV10-3,TGTGCCATCAGAGCCGGGACAGGGAGTGGCAATGAGCAGTTCTTC,CAIRAGTGSGNEQFF
NA,TRBJ1-1,NA,TRBV12-3/TRBV12-4,TGTGCCAGCAGGGGGGGTGAAGGGAAAGCTTTCTTT,CASRGGEGKAFF
TRBD2,TRBJ2-3,NA,TRBV20-1,TGCAGTGCTAGGGGTGCCAGCGGGGGGATCAATACGCAGTATTTT,CSARGASGGINTQYF
NA,TRBJ2-2,once,TRBV20-1,TGCAGTGCTAGAGATAATCCCTTATCTGGCAGGGACACCGGGGAGCTGTTTTTT,CSARDNPLSGRDTGELFF
NA,TRBJ2-2,NA,TRBV4-2,TGTGCCAGCAGCCACGCTGGGGGGAACACCGGGGAGCTGTTTTTT,CASSHAGGNTGELFF
TRBD1,TRBJ2-7,few,TRBV4-1,TGCGCCAGCCAAGTAGCCGACAGGGGATACGAGCAGTACTTC,CASQVADRGYEQYF
NA,TRBJ1-2,NA,TRBV2,TGTGCCAGCAGTGAAGGGGGGATCTATGGCTACACCTTC,CASSEGGIYGYTF
NA,TRBJ2-7,NA,TRBV10-3,TGTGCCATCAGTGAGTCAAGGCAGGGGATCTACGAGCAGTACTTC,CAISESRQGIYEQYF
NA,TRBJ1-2,few,TRBV11-2,TGTGCCAGCAGCCCTCCGACAGGCAACTATGGCTACACCTTC,CASSPPTGNYGYTF
NA,TRBJ1-4,NA,TRBV6-1,TGTGCCAGCAGTGAAGCGTGGGGGGTGGAAGAAAAACTGTTTTTT,CASSEAWGVEEKLFF
TRBD1,TRBJ2-3,NA,TRBV20-1,TGCAGTGCTAGAGTGGCTTTCGGGACAGGGCAAGGAGATACGCAGTATTTT,CSARVAFGTGQGDTQYF
NA,TRBJ2-7,NA,TRBV15,TGTGCCACCAGCAGAGTCTACAATGAGCAGTACTTC,CATSRVYNEQYF
TRBD1,TRBJ2-4,NA,TRBV15,TGTGCCACCAGCAGGATGACAGGGGAAGCCAAAAACATTCAGTACTTC,CATSRMTGEAKNIQYF